These 20 T cell receptor beta chains came from one sample sequenced in a study of tumor-infiltrating lymphocytes in primary liver carcinoma. cDNA specific to TCR beta was made from 500 ng of total RNA, with a constant-region primer employed for priming. Slightly modified ARM-PCR, run as three nested multiplex PCR rounds, produced the TCR beta libraries. The first two PCR rounds used TRBV1-TRBV30 forward primers with a C-beta reverse primer, around 10 cycles each. Each CDR3 protein gets one entry after TCRdb re-called the multiplex PCR reads with MiXCR. Seen here are about 210,000 distinct CDR3 sequences, around 60% observed once, and the top ten hold about 7.1%. Blood RNA originated from unsorted whole blood, with germline DNA additionally extracted. Sequencing was performed on peripheral blood. The source is a woman aged 60-70 years with primary liver carcinoma and hepatitis B virus infection.

This clonotype was observed a single time. One end of the junction is discordant with germline, which a read error may explain. This chain links TRBV12-3 or TRBV12-4 with TRBJ1-5, with a weak D call TRBD1 (6 bases). The CDR3 extends over 13 amino acids. CDR3 in DNA: TGTGCCAGCATACGACAGGTGTATCAGCTCCAGCATTTT. Translation: CASIRQVYQLQHF.

Of note for this clonotype: This may stem from a read error, because a much larger clone lies one nucleotide away. The chain combines TRBV10-3 with TRBJ1-6, with D uncertain. From germline, CDR1 is ENHRY and CDR2 SYGVKD. V was trimmed by 1 base and J by 9 bases, leaving 7 bases between them. The CDR3 extends over 13 amino acids. As DNA, the CDR3 is TGTGCCATCAGTGAGTTCGGACCTTCACCCCTCCACTTT. This codes for CAISEFGPSPLHF.

This clonotype was recorded a few times. The chain couples TRBV7-9 to TRBJ1-6, with D perhaps TRBD1 (5 bases). The CDR3 is 17 residues long. Germline V gene data show CDR1 as SEHNR and CDR2 as FQNEAQ (reference sequence). Deletions cut 5 bases from V and 10 bases from J, with 24 bases between. The CDR3 DNA sequence: TGTGCCAGCAGCCCCTCCGGGGCCTTCTCCTTGGCCTCACCCCTCCACTTT. Translated: CASSPSGAFSLASPLHF.

The chain has TRBV7-8 and TRBJ1-4; D is ambiguous. From germline, CDR1 is SGHVS and CDR2 FQNEAQ. The V end lost 1 base, the J end lost 4 bases, and 13 bases lay between the germline ends. The CDR3 covers 16 residues. As DNA, the CDR3 is TGTGCCAGCAGCTTAGGGAGGGTAACAATTAATGAAAAACTGTTTTTT. It yields the protein CASSLGRVTINEKLFF.

This clonotype was observed at least ten times. This chain connects TRBV6-1 to TRBJ2-1; no reliable D call. The germline gives CDR1 MNHNS, CDR2 SASEGT. The CDR3 length is 14 residues. V was shortened by 8 bases and J by 0 bases, with 11 bases between the two germline ends. In DNA form, the CDR3 reads TGTGCCAGCTGTTACCTGAGCTCCTACAATGAGCAGTTCTTC. Translation: CASCYLSSYNEQFF.

This clonotype was counted at least ten times. The V call is TRBV30, the J call TRBJ2-7; 7 nucleotides align to TRBD2. Germline V CDR1 and CDR2: GTSNPN, SVGIG (reference sequence). The CDR3 sequence is 15 residues long. Trimming took 1 base from V and 3 from J; bases not matched to a gene: 9. CDR3 sequence reads: CAWSEDGTTFYEQYF. In DNA form, the CDR3 reads TGTGCCTGGAGTGAAGATGGGACTACTTTCTACGAGCAGTACTTC.

This clonotype has a count of ten or more. The rearrangement links TRBV4-2 to TRBJ1-5, with D possibly TRBD1 on 5 matching bases. The CDR3 spans 15 residues. CDR1 is LGHNA and CDR2 is YNFKEQ in the germline V gene. V lost 5 bases, J lost 2 bases, and 13 bases lay in between. The DNA for the CDR3 is TGTGCCAGCAGCTTAAGGGGAGTTCGCAATCAGCCCCAGCATTTT. This translates into CASSLRGVRNQPQHF.

Regarding this clonotype: This may be a read error, as it is one base from a much larger clone. The chain joins TRBV5-6 to TRBJ1-6; 7 nucleotides align to TRBD1. The ends lost 4 bases at V and 9 bases at J; junction bases unmatched: 7. The length of the CDR3 is 14 residues. The germline CDR1 and CDR2 sequences are SGHDT and YYEEEE. The CDR3 sequence: CASSRGTEVSPLHF. The DNA for the CDR3 is TGTGCCAGCAGCAGGGGGACAGAGGTTTCACCCCTCCACTTT.

About this clonotype itself: A read error is likely, as this CDR3 ends without the conserved phenylalanine or tryptophan. The rearrangement links TRBV24-1 to TRBJ2-1; D is unresolved. The CDR3 is 12 residues long. V was trimmed by 6 bases and J by 2 bases, leaving 4 bases between them. The germline V gene encodes CDR1 KGHDR and CDR2 SFDVKD. DNA of the CDR3: TGTGCCACCAGTAACCCCTACAATGAGCAGTTCTTA. Translated, it gives CATSNPYNEQFL.

This clonotype has ten or more counts. The rearrangement uses TRBV11-3 and TRBJ2-5, with 7 positions matching TRBD1. V lost 5 bases, J lost 4 bases, and 13 bases stayed unmatched. The CDR3 runs to 16 residues. CDR1 and CDR2 from the germline V gene are SGHNT and YENEEA. The CDR3 protein is CASSIITTGNGETQYF. In nucleotides, the CDR3 is TGTGCCAGCAGCATTATTACGACAGGGAACGGAGAGACCCAGTACTTC.

The rearrangement links TRBV5-6 to TRBJ2-7, with no clear D. This CDR3 is 15 amino acids long. Per germline, CDR1 SGHDT and CDR2 YYEEEE. V lost 5 bases and J lost 6, with 21 bases in between. The CDR3 protein is CASSGIAKSRSEQYF. CDR3 coding DNA: TGTGCCAGCAGTGGGATCGCGAAATCGAGATCCGAGCAGTACTTC.

In regard to this clonotype: This could be a read error, since a much larger clone is one nucleotide away. V is TRBV7-8 and J is TRBJ1-5, with D maybe TRBD1 (6 bases). The germline V gene encodes CDR1 SGHVS and CDR2 FQNEAQ. The CDR3 covers 14 residues. CDR3 coding DNA: TGTGCCATCAGCTTAGAAACAGGGACTCAGCCCCAGCATTTT. The encoded protein is CAISLETGTQPQHF.

Concerning this clonotype: The junction departs from the called germline gene at one end, perhaps through a read error. The V gene is TRBV4-2, the J gene TRBJ1-2; 8 nucleotides match TRBD1. Germline loops: CDR1 LGHNA, CDR2 YNFKEQ. The CDR3 loop spans 16 amino acids. Here the CDR3 reads CTSSQDPAQGARGYTF. The CDR3 DNA reads as TGTACCAGCAGCCAAGATCCCGCGCAGGGGGCGCGTGGCTACACCTTC.

With respect to this clonotype: Sequence at one end of the junction differs from germline and may be a read error. The genes are TRBV6-5 and TRBJ1-1, with TRBD1 as a possible D gene (5 bases). CDR1 MNHEY and CDR2 SVGAGI come from the germline V gene. The CDR3 runs to 13 residues. The DNA of the CDR3 is TGTGTCAGCAACATTGGACAGAACACTGAAGCTTTCTTT. Translating it yields CVSNIGQNTEAFF.

There are a few counts of this clonotype. The J gene is TRBJ1-4, the V gene TRBV7-8, with D unresolved. Trimming removed 5 bases at V and 4 bases at J, with 17 bases between. The CDR3 has 16 amino acids. CDR1 is SGHVS and CDR2 is FQNEAQ in the germline V gene. The CDR3: CASSPGRQANNEKLFF. The CDR3 nucleotides are TGTGCCAGCAGCCCTGGCAGGCAGGCAAATAATGAAAAACTGTTTTTT.

This clonotype was detected once. Lacking the conserved final phenylalanine or tryptophan, this CDR3 likely reflects a read error. The chain has TRBV29-1 and TRBJ2-1; possibly TRBD1 or TRBD2 for D (5 bases each). With 0 bases removed from V and 7 bases from J, the gap between germline ends came to 16 bases. CDR1 is SQVTM and CDR2 is ANQGSEA in the germline V gene. The CDR3 spans 15 residues. CDR3 DNA sequence: TGCAGCGTTGAAGACGGGATTGTCAAGGGGAATGAGCAGTTCTTA. It is translated as CSVEDGIVKGNEQFL.

The CDR3 loop is CASGPGREKGNTIYF. CDR3 nucleotides: TGTGCCAGCGGTCCCGGGAGGGAAAAGGGAAACACCATATATTTT. The genes are TRBV6-6 and TRBJ1-3; no firm D call. Per germline, CDR1 MNHNY and CDR2 SVGAGI (reference sequence). V was clipped by 8 bases and J by 4 bases, with 18 bases between them. The CDR3 is made up of 15 amino acids.

As regards this clonotype: A much larger clone lies a single base off, so this may be a read error. This chain joins TRBV28 and TRBJ2-1; TRBD2 might be the D (7 bases). The germline V gene has CDR1 MDHEN and CDR2 SYDVKM. This CDR3 comprises 15 residues. The CDR3 coding sequence is TGTGCCAGCAGCAGAACGGGGGGCTCCTTCAATGAGCAGTTCTTC. This sequence encodes CASSRTGGSFNEQFF.

The V and J genes are TRBV5-5 and TRBJ2-7; no definite D call. V gave up 4 bases and J gave up 5 bases, with 13 bases separating them. This CDR3 has 13 amino acids. Germline loops: CDR1 SGHKS, CDR2 YYEKEE (reference sequence). The CDR3 is CASSLIHQDEQYF. CDR3 in DNA: TGTGCCAGCAGCCTAATTCACCAGGACGAGCAGTACTTC.

As to this clonotype: A read error may explain this, as a much larger clone is one base away. The chain carries TRBV6-1 and TRBJ2-1; 12 bases fit TRBD1. The CDR3 totals 14 residues. CDR1 is MNHNS and CDR2 is SASEGT in the germline V gene. In DNA, the CDR3 is TGTGCCAGCGGCCGGGACAGGGGGCGTCTTGAGCACTTCTTC. Its protein product is CASGRDRGRLEHFF.